The source of this TCR beta chain is a study of OX40 agonist ivuxolimab in advanced cancers. Background on the study: Three patients got partial responses; one had hepatocellular carcinoma and two had cutaneous melanoma. General study points: Clonal expansion in partial responders at 0.1-3.0 mg/kg ranked among the lowest.

This clone was detected once. Antigen specificity is unknown. The assay was immunoSEQ multiplex PCR, and TCRdb's table has in-frame clones only and misses some. The data show roughly 23,000 clones, approximately 81% seen once. This CDR3 has 13 amino acids. V lost 2 bases, J lost 2 bases, and 6 bases lay in between. From germline, CDR1 is MNHEY and CDR2 SMNVEV (reference sequence). The receptor was isolated from an adult with an advanced solid tumor such as melanoma, head and neck, liver or kidney cancer. This chain uses TRBV27 with TRBJ1-2, with D perhaps matching TRBD1 (6 bases). Source: CD4+ or CD8+ T cells sorted from blood, taken in a trial of the OX40 agonist ivuxolimab. DNA of the CDR3: TGTGCCAGCAGTTTAGGGGGCAACTATGGCTACACCTTC. Protein product: CASSLGGNYGYTF.